Here is one T cell receptor (beta chain) with its context. CDR1 SGHRS and CDR2 YFSETQ come from the germline V gene. Trimming took 4 bases from V and 0 from J; bases not matched to a gene: 6. The CDR3 is made up of 15 amino acids. These data come from a study of blood T cell repertoires in COVID-19. The wider study: Material from acute and convalescent COVID-19 was sourced from the United States, Italy and Spain. The analysed material was cDNA or gDNA that came from T cells, B-cell-depleted T cells, or PBMCs.

The repertoire was sequenced with immunoSEQ multiplex PCR; TCRdb's copy has only in-frame clones and lacks some. This sample carries roughly 170,000 clones, over 75% of them seen once, and the ten largest clones take roughly 1.1%. This receptor was taken from a man aged 55 to 70 who had recovered from COVID-19. The chain carries TRBV5-1 and TRBJ1-2, with 7 nucleotides matching TRBD1. The sequenced sample consisted of peripheral blood. CDR3 nucleotide sequence: TGCGCCAGCAGCATCAACAGGGGAACTAACTATGGCTACACCTTC. Amino acid sequence: CASSINRGTNYGYTF.